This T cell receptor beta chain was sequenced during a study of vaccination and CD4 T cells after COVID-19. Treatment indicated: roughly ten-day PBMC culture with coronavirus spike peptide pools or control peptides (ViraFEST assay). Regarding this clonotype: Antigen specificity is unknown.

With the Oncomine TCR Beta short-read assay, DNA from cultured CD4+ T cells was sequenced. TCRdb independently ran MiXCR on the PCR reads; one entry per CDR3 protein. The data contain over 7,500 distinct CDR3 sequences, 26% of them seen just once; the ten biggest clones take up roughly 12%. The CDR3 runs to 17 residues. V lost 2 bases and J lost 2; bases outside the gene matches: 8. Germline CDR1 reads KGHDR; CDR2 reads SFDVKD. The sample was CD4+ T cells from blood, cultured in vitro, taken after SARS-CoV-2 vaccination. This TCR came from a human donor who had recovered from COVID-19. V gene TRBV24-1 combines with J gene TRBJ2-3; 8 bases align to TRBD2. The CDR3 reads CATSDSHGRGFTDTQYF. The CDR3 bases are TGTGCCACCAGTGATTCCCACGGGAGGGGGTTCACAGATACGCAGTATTTT.